One sample yielded the 5 T cell receptor beta chains listed below, sequenced in a study of blood T cell repertoires in COVID-19. The protocol was immunoSEQ multiplex PCR, while the TCRdb copy is restricted to in-frame clones and leaves out a portion. The sample carries roughly 250,000 clones, about 81% recorded once. Sequenced material: peripheral blood. These receptors were collected from an older woman with active or convalescent COVID-19.

The chain is built from TRBV7-8 and TRBJ2-7, with D possibly TRBD1 on 6 matching bases. The V end was cut by 4 bases, the J end by 2 bases, with 12 bases between. Germline CDR1 and CDR2: SGHVS and FQNEAQ. The CDR3 loop spans 14 amino acids. As DNA, the CDR3 is TGTGCCAGCAGCTCTCCGGGACAAACCTACGAGCAGTACTTC. It encodes CASSSPGQTYEQYF.

The rearrangement joins TRBV6-5 to TRBJ1-2; the D gene is possibly TRBD1 (6 bases). Germline V gene sequence: CDR1 MNHEY, CDR2 SVGAGI. The CDR3 sequence is 13 residues long. V was clipped by 7 bases and J by 7 bases, with 16 bases between them. DNA for the CDR3: TGTGCCAGCAAACAGGGCCCCCAGGGTGGCTACACCTTC. Amino acid sequence: CASKQGPQGGYTF.

The gene calls are TRBV11-3 and TRBJ2-2, with TRBD1 identical over 8 bases. The V and J ends lost 5 bases and 4 bases, in that order; junction bases with no gene match: 9. Germline V gives CDR1 SGHNT, CDR2 YENEEA. The CDR3 consists of 16 residues. CDR3 sequence reads: CASSRATGVITGELFF. The DNA for the CDR3 is TGTGCCAGCAGCCGCGCGACAGGGGTTATCACCGGGGAGCTGTTTTTT.

This sequence joins TRBV12-5 and TRBJ1-1; possibly TRBD1 for D (5 bases). Germline V gene sequence: CDR1 LGHNT, CDR2 FRNRAP. Trimming took 2 bases from V and 5 from J, leaving 18 bases between them. The CDR3 spans 16 residues. CDR3 sequence reads: CASGLKLAGEGTEAFF. The CDR3 coding sequence is TGTGCTAGTGGTTTGAAGTTGGCCGGGGAGGGGACTGAAGCTTTCTTT.

J is TRBJ1-4 and V is TRBV28; 7 bases match TRBD1. The V segment lost 4 bases and the J segment 10 bases; nucleotides outside the gene matches: 3. The CDR3 consists of 12 residues. Germline V gives CDR1 MDHEN, CDR2 SYDVKM. The CDR3 DNA sequence: TGTGCCAGCAGTTCCGACAGGGTAAAACTGTTTTTT. It translates to CASSSDRVKLFF.